This TCR beta chain was retrieved from a study of chemoradiotherapy in HPV16-positive cancers. Background on the study: Candidate HPV-specific T-cell clones and common TCR motifs came from functional assays in a couple of HPV16-positive patients. Study observations and caveats: Candidate HPV-specific clones and E7-related TCR motifs grew in tumor during treatment. Only a couple of HPV16-positive patients supplied the functional HPV-specificity definition.

Repeated repertoire sampling spanned the course of chemoradiotherapy. Turning to this clone: The antigen is undetermined.

The CDR3 spans 15 residues. The V gene's germline CDR1 is SGDLS and CDR2 YYNGEE. Trimming removed 4 bases from V and 7 bases from J, with 19 bases in between. Sequencing was performed with immunoSEQ multiplex PCR; in TCRdb, only in-frame clones are kept and a portion is missing. The sample holds over 30,000 clones; around 87% are singletons and the top ten take 2.1%. The sample in question was blood, obtained from a patient who underwent chemoradiotherapy. The TCR sequence derives from a human donor with HPV-associated anogenital cancer. This chain links TRBV9 with TRBJ2-3; tentatively, D is TRBD2 (5 bases). This chain's CDR3 is CASSTLLVPRNTQYF. Here the CDR3 DNA reads TGTGCCAGCAGCACCCTACTAGTACCCAGAAATACGCAGTATTTT.